One and the same sample provided the 18 T cell receptor beta chains below, sequenced in a study of blood T cell repertoires in COVID-19. Profiling relied on immunoSEQ multiplex PCR, and the TCRdb table lists in-frame clones only, not all of them. The table includes around 26,000 clones, around 85% detected once. The sample consisted of peripheral blood. Receptor source: a human donor in a cohort sampled during active COVID-19.

The genes are TRBV6-6 and TRBJ2-7; D remains ambiguous. Trimming left V 7 bases short and J 5 bases short, with 15 bases between. The V gene's germline CDR1 is MNHNY and CDR2 SVGAGI (reference sequence). The CDR3 is 13 residues long. CDR3 nucleotides: TGTGCCAGCACCACTGGGTCAGGCCACGAGCAGTACTTC. Its translation: CASTTGSGHEQYF.

The rearrangement links TRBV19 to TRBJ2-3, with 9 nucleotides matching TRBD1. The CDR3 is made up of 13 amino acids. Germline loops: CDR1 LNHDA, CDR2 SQIVND (reference sequence). V shed 6 bases and J 6 bases; nucleotides not matched to a gene: 4. DNA for the CDR3: TGTGCCAGTAGGGGACAGGGTTCGGATACGCAGTATTTT. It translates to CASRGQGSDTQYF. The whole variable domain, remainder taken from reference TRBV19 and TRBJ2-3, is DGGITQSPKYLFRKEGQNVTLSCEQNLNHDAMYWYRQDPGQGLRLIYYSQIVNDFQKGDIAEGYSVSREKKESFPLTVTSAQKNPTAFYLCASRGQGSDTQYFGPGTRLTVL.

In this sample, this clone turned up once. The chain is built from TRBV7-9 and TRBJ1-1; unclear D gene. Germline assignment: CDR1 SEHNR and CDR2 FQNEAQ (reference sequence). CDR3 size: 12 residues. The germline V and J ends were trimmed by 3 bases and 6 bases, with 8 bases remaining between them. CDR3 sequence (DNA): TGTGCCAGCAGCTTTGGCACAGCTGAAGCTTTCTTT. Its translation: CASSFGTAEAFF.

CDR3 sequence: CASSYSPGNTIYF. CDR3 DNA sequence: TGTGCCAGCAGTTACTCCCCGGGAAACACCATATATTTT. The chain links TRBV6-5 to TRBJ1-3; no definite D call. The germline gives CDR1 MNHEY, CDR2 SVGAGI. This CDR3 is built from 13 residues. Trimming left V 0 bases short and J 4 bases short, with 4 bases between.

This chain links TRBV11-2 with TRBJ2-1; the match to TRBD2 covers 7 bases. CDR1 is SGHAT, CDR2 FQNNGV, per germline. Trimming at V came to 3 bases and at J to 0 bases, leaving 2 bases not matched to a gene. The CDR3 length is 15 residues. The CDR3 protein is CASSFGGTSYNEQFF. CDR3 sequence (DNA): TGTGCCAGCAGCTTCGGGGGGACCTCCTACAATGAGCAGTTCTTC.

The chain combines TRBV9 with TRBJ2-1; 11 bases map to TRBD2. J gave up 2 bases and V 4 bases, and 5 bases lay outside the gene matches. The CDR3 length is 16 residues. Germline V CDR1 and CDR2: SGDLS, YYNGEE. The CDR3 bases are TGTGCCAGCAGCCCTCTAGCGGGAGGACCCTACAATGAGCAGTTCTTC. Its translation is CASSPLAGGPYNEQFF.

This chain joins TRBV6-5 and TRBJ2-2; D possibly corresponds to TRBD2 (6 bases). Trimming took 6 bases from V and 3 from J, leaving 14 bases between them. CDR1 and CDR2 (germline): MNHEY, SVGAGI. CDR3 length: 15 residues. CDR3 in amino acids: CASRTGDSHTGELFF. As DNA, the CDR3 is TGTGCCAGCAGAACGGGAGACAGCCACACCGGGGAGCTGTTTTTT.

This clone was seen only a few times. J is TRBJ2-7 and V is TRBV12-5, with D perhaps TRBD2 (5 bases). Looked up from germline, CDR1 is LGHNT and CDR2 is FRNRAP. Trimming shortened V by 0 bases and J by 0 bases, and 15 bases separated the two germline ends. This CDR3 comprises 17 residues. The CDR3 DNA sequence: TGTGCTAGTGGTTTGGTACTTTTAGGGAGCGACTCCTACGAGCAGTACTTC. Protein sequence: CASGLVLLGSDSYEQYF. The full variable domain, in which reference TRBV12-5 and TRBJ2-7 provide the parts outside the CDR3, is DARVTQTPRHKVTEMGQEVTMRCQPILGHNTVFWYRQTMMQGLELLAYFRNRAPLDDSGMPKDRFSAEMPDATLATLKIQPSEPRDSAVYFCASGLVLLGSDSYEQYFGPGTRLTVT.

This clone was observed a single time. J is TRBJ1-1 and V is TRBV28; TRBD1 is a possible D gene (5 bases). Germline assignment: CDR1 MDHEN and CDR2 SYDVKM. The CDR3 runs to 11 residues. The V end lost 7 bases, the J end lost 11 bases, and 14 bases lay between the germline ends. The CDR3 DNA reads as TGTGCCAGCACCCAAAGGGGTAGCGCTTTCTTT. It codes for CASTQRGSAFF.

A single count supports this clone. This chain links TRBV19 with TRBJ1-2; no reliable D call. Trimming took off 7 bases at V and 4 bases at J, with 10 bases between the two ends. The CDR3 contains 12 residues. In germline, CDR1 is LNHDA, CDR2 SQIVND (reference sequence). CDR3 in amino acids: CASTKEFYGYTF. The CDR3 coding sequence is TGTGCCAGTACGAAGGAGTTCTATGGCTACACCTTC.

The rearrangement uses TRBV6-5 and TRBJ2-5; the match to TRBD2 covers 9 bases. CDR1 is MNHEY, CDR2 SVGAGI, per germline. This CDR3 has 15 residues. V shed 5 bases and J 5 bases; nucleotides not matched to a gene: 9. Here the CDR3 reads CASSTGLAVGETQYF. The CDR3 nucleotides read TGTGCCAGCAGTACGGGACTAGCTGTTGGGGAGACCCAGTACTTC.

The chain recombines TRBV6-5 with TRBJ1-4, with unresolved D. CDR1 is MNHEY and CDR2 is SVGAGI in the germline V gene. This CDR3 is 12 amino acids long. Trimming cost V 8 bases and J 2 bases, with 6 bases left between them. The CDR3 DNA reads as TGTGCCAGCGGGCGCACTAATGAAAAACTGTTTTTT. Amino acid sequence: CASGRTNEKLFF.

This chain uses TRBV6-5 with TRBJ2-3; perhaps TRBD2 as D (5 bases). Trimming took off 4 bases at V and 0 bases at J, with 14 bases between the two ends. CDR3 length: 16 residues. Germline V CDR1 and CDR2: MNHEY, SVGAGI. CDR3 amino acids: CASSSTDWRSTDTQYF. The DNA for the CDR3 is TGTGCCAGCAGTTCTACGGACTGGCGGAGCACAGATACGCAGTATTTT.

V is TRBV19 and J is TRBJ1-5; D is ambiguous. Between the trimmed V and J ends, which lost 0 bases and 3 bases, there was a span of 6 bases. CDR1 and CDR2 from the germline V gene are LNHDA and SQIVND (reference sequence). The CDR3 has 14 residues. CDR3 nucleotide sequence: TGTGCCAGTAGTATAGACGGAGTCAATCAGCCCCAGCATTTT. This translates into CASSIDGVNQPQHF.

The rearrangement uses TRBV18 and TRBJ2-2; D is uncertain. With 2 bases removed from V and 0 bases from J, the gap between germline ends came to 7 bases. Germline V lookup: CDR1 KGHSH, CDR2 LQKENI. CDR3 length equals 15 residues. In nucleotides, the CDR3 is TGTGCCAGCTCACCAAGCAGCGCGAACACCGGGGAGCTGTTTTTT. It is translated as CASSPSSANTGELFF. Full variable domain (outside the CDR3, taken from reference TRBV18 and TRBJ2-2): NAGVMQNPRHLVRRRGQEARLRCSPMKGHSHVYWYRQLPEEGLKFMVYLQKENIIDESGMPKERFSAEFPKEGPSILRIQQVVRGDSAAYFCASSPSSANTGELFFGEGSRLTVL.

The V call is TRBV5-5, the J call TRBJ1-2, with 8 positions matching TRBD1. Trimming took 0 bases from V and 14 from J; bases not matched to a gene: 9. Germline CDR1 is SGHKS and CDR2 is YYEKEE (reference sequence). The CDR3 length is 13 residues. CDR3 amino acids: CASSLATGQELTF. As DNA, the CDR3 is TGTGCCAGCAGCTTGGCCACGGGACAGGAGCTTACCTTC.

This chain joins TRBV5-5 and TRBJ2-1, with a tentative D call TRBD1 (6 bases). The CDR3 extends over 13 amino acids. V lost 5 bases and J 7 bases, leaving 13 bases between the germline ends. Germline V CDR1 and CDR2: SGHKS, YYEKEE (reference sequence). In DNA, the CDR3 is TGTGCCAGCAGTTTCGACAGGTGGAATGAGCAGTTCTTC. Amino acids: CASSFDRWNEQFF. Full variable domain (rest looked up from reference TRBV5-5 and TRBJ2-1): DAGVTQSPTHLIKTRGQQVTLRCSPISGHKSVSWYQQVLGQGPQFIFQYYEKEERGRGNFPDRFSARQFPNYSSELNVNALLLGDSALYLCASSFDRWNEQFFGPGTRLTVL.

The chain joins TRBV27 to TRBJ2-5; 8 bases are shared with TRBD1. In germline, CDR1 is MNHEY, CDR2 SMNVEV (reference sequence). This CDR3 is 14 amino acids long. V was pared by 6 bases and J by 5 bases, with 8 bases of the junction left unmatched. The CDR3, as DNA: TGTGCCAGCAGCCGGACAGGGACTTGGGAGACCCAGTACTTC. Its translation: CASSRTGTWETQYF.